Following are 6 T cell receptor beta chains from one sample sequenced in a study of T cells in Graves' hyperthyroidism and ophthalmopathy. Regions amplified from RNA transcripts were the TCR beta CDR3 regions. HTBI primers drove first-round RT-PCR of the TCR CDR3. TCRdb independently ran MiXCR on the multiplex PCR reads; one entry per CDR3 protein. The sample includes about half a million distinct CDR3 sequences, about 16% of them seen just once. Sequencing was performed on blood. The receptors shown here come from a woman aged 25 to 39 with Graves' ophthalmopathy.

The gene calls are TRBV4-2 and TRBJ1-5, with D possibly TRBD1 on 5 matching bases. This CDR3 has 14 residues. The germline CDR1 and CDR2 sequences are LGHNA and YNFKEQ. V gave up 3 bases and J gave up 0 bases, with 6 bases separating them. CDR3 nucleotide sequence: TGTGCCAGCAGCCACACAGGTAGCAATCAGCCCCAGCATTTT. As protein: CASSHTGSNQPQHF.

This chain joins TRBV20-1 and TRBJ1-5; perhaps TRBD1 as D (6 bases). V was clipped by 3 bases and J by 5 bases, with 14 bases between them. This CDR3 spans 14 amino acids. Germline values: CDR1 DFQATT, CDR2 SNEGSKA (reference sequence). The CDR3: CSARLDREYQPQHF. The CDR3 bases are TGCAGTGCTAGGTTGGACAGAGAATATCAGCCCCAGCATTTT.

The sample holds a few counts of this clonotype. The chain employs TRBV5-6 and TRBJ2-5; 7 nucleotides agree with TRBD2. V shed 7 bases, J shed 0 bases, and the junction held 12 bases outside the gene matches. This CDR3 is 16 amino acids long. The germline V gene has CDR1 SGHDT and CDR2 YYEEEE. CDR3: CASSPPLGRDQETQYF. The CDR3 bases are TGTGCCAGCTCCCCCCCGTTGGGGAGGGACCAAGAGACCCAGTACTTC.

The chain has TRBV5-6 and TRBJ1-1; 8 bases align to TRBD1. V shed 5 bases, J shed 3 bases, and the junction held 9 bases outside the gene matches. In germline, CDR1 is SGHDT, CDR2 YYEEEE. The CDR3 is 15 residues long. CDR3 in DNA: TGTGCCAGCAGGGGGCAGGGGGCGTTGGACACTGAAGCTTTCTTT. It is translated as CASRGQGALDTEAFF.

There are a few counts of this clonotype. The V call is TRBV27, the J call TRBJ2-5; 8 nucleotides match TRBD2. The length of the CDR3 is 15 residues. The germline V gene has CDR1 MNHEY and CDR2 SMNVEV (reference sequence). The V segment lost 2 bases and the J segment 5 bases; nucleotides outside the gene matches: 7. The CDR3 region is CASSLIAGTGETQYF. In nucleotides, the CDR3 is TGTGCCAGCAGTTTAATAGCGGGGACGGGGGAGACCCAGTACTTC.

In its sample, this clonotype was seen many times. The CDR3 spells CASTLLAGGRLTTSYEQYF. Written as DNA, the CDR3 is TGTGCCAGCACCCTCTTAGCGGGAGGAAGACTCACGACGTCCTACGAGCAGTACTTC. V is TRBV11-3 and J is TRBJ2-7; 10 nucleotides line up with TRBD2. This CDR3 has 19 amino acids. The junction had 19 bases not matched to a gene; V was cut back by 7 bases and J by 1 base. Germline values: CDR1 SGHNT, CDR2 YENEEA. Full variable domain (rest looked up from reference TRBV11-3 and TRBJ2-7): EAGVVQSPRYKIIEKKQPVAFWCNPISGHNTLYWYLQNLGQGPELLIRYENEEAVDDSQLPKDRFSAERLKGVDSTLKIQPAELGDSAVYLCASTLLAGGRLTTSYEQYFGPGTRLTVT.